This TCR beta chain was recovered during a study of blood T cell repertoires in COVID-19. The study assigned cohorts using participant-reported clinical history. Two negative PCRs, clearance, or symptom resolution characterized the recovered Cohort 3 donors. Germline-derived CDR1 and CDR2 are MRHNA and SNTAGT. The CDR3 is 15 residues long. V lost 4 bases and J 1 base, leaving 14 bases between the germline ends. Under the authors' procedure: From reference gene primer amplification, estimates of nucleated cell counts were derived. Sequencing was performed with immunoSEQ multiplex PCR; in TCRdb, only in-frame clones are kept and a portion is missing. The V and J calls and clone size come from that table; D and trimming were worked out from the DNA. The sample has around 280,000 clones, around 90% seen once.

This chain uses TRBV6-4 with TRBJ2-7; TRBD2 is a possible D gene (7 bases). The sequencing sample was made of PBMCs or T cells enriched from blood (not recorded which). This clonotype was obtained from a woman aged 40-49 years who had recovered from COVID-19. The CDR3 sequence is CASSGRRGGSYEQYF. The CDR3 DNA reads TGTGCCAGCAGTGGACGGAGGGGGGGGTCCTACGAGCAGTACTTC.